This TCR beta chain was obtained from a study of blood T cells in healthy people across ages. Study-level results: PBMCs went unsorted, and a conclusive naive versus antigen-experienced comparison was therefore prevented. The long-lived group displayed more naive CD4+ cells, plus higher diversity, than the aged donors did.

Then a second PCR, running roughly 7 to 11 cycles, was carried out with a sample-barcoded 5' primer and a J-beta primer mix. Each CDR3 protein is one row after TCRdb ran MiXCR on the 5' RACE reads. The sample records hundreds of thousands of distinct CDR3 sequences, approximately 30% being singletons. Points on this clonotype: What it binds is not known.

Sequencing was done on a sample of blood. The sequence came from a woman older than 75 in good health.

CDR3 sequence (DNA): TGTGCCACCAGCAGCTCCCGGGACTGGGAAAATGAGCAGTACTTC. Its translation: CATSSSRDWENEQYF. V gene TRBV15 combines with J gene TRBJ2-5; D perhaps matches TRBD2 (6 bases). V lost 3 bases, J lost 11 bases, and 22 bases lay in between. The CDR3 has 15 amino acids. Germline values: CDR1 LNHNV, CDR2 YYDKDF (reference sequence).